This T cell receptor (beta chain) was identified during a study of cytomegalovirus exposure and HLA in healthy donors. PCR involved 60 Vbeta and 13 Jbeta primers. Data came from immunoSEQ multiplex PCR; TCRdb stores just in-frame clones and leaves some out. The data contain around 130,000 clones, around 85% of them singletons. Note on this clone: One end of the junction does not line up with germline, which may come from a read error.

The sequencing sample was made of PBMCs. This receptor was identified in a boy between 10 and 17 years old in good health and CMV-seronegative.

DNA for the CDR3: TGTTCCAGCAGCGGGGGGGGTACTGAAGCTTTCTTT. This encodes CSSSGGGTEAFF. The chain combines TRBV7-9 with TRBJ1-1; maybe TRBD1 (5 bases). Per the germline V gene, CDR1 is SEHNR and CDR2 is FQNEAQ (reference sequence). The CDR3 runs 12 residues.